Shown below are 27 T cell receptor beta chains from a single sample sequenced in a study of cytomegalovirus exposure and HLA in healthy donors. PCR was performed using 60 Vbeta and 13 Jbeta primers. The protocol was immunoSEQ multiplex PCR, while the TCRdb copy is restricted to in-frame clones and leaves out a portion. The table lists about 160,000 clones, 60% to 85% of them singletons. Sequencing input: PBMCs. Receptors originate from a man aged 35-49 years in good health and CMV-seropositive.

This clone came up once. V and J are TRBV27 and TRBJ2-7; 12 nucleotides match TRBD2. The germline CDR1 and CDR2 sequences are MNHEY and SMNVEV (reference sequence). V shed 6 bases, J shed 3 bases, and the junction held 9 bases outside the gene matches. This CDR3 comprises 16 residues. CDR3 residues: CASSGLAGKGRYEQYF. CDR3 DNA sequence: TGTGCCAGCAGCGGACTAGCGGGAAAGGGCCGCTACGAGCAGTACTTC.

The chain links TRBV25-1 to TRBJ2-1, with 11 bases that match TRBD2. The CDR3 covers 15 residues. The germline V gene has CDR1 MGHDK and CDR2 SYGVNS. Trimming at V came to 5 bases and at J to 7 bases, leaving 7 bases not matched to a gene. For the CDR3, the DNA is TGTGCCAGCAGTTTAGCGGGAGGGCCGTGGAATGAGCAGTTCTTC. Its translation is CASSLAGGPWNEQFF. The whole variable domain, remainder taken from reference TRBV25-1 and TRBJ2-1, is EADIYQTPRYLVIGTGKKITLECSQTMGHDKMYWYQQDPGMELHLIHYSYGVNSTEKGDLSSESTVSRIRTEHFPLTLESARPSHTSQYLCASSLAGGPWNEQFFGPGTRLTVL.

The chain is built from TRBV18 and TRBJ2-3; 7 bases match TRBD2. CDR3 length equals 15 residues. Unmatched junction bases numbered 7, after V lost 3 bases and J lost 4 bases. Germline CDR1 reads KGHSH; CDR2 reads LQKENI. This CDR3 reads CASSPKTGGADTQYF. CDR3 DNA: TGTGCCAGCTCACCCAAAACGGGAGGCGCAGATACGCAGTATTTT.

Concerning this clone itself: Germline and junction disagree at one end, which may indicate a read error. The V call is TRBV7-9, the J call TRBJ1-3, with D maybe TRBD1 (6 bases). The CDR3 contains 16 residues. Germline-derived CDR1 and CDR2 are SEHNR and FQNEAQ (reference sequence). CDR3 region: CSSSWTVSHSGNTIYF. The DNA for the CDR3 is TGTTCCAGCAGCTGGACAGTTTCCCACTCTGGAAACACCATATATTTT. The full variable domain, rest sourced from reference TRBV7-9 and TRBJ1-3, is DTGVSQNPRHKITKRGQNVTFRCDPISEHNRLYWYRQTLGQGPEFLTYFQNEAQLEKSRLLSDRFSAERPKGSFSTLEIQRTEQGDSAMYLCSSSWTVSHSGNTIYFGEGSWLTVV.

V usage is TRBV28 and J usage is TRBJ1-2, with D hard to call. Germline V lookup: CDR1 MDHEN, CDR2 SYDVKM. V was shortened by 7 bases and J by 8 bases, with 14 bases between the two germline ends. The CDR3 consists of 12 residues. The DNA for the CDR3 is TGTGCCAGCATGGAGGACGAAGGCGGCTACACCTTC. Amino acids: CASMEDEGGYTF.

This chain connects TRBV4-3 to TRBJ2-1, with D uncertain. V was clipped by 0 bases and J by 4 bases, with 7 bases between them. The CDR3 length is 14 residues. In germline, CDR1 is LGHNA, CDR2 YSLEER. The CDR3 DNA reads TGCGCCAGCAGCCAAGAAATCTCTTACAATGAGCAGTTCTTC. It specifies CASSQEISYNEQFF.

To note about this clone: An end of the junction does not agree with germline; a read error may underlie this. The chain employs TRBV10-2 and TRBJ1-5; D unresolved. The CDR3 runs 13 residues. Germline CDR1 reads WSHSY; CDR2 reads SAAADI. The CDR3 nucleotides are TGCGCCAGCAGTGGACAAGACTATCAGTCCCAGCATTTT. Its translation is CASSGQDYQSQHF.

J is TRBJ1-5 and V is TRBV28, with D perhaps TRBD1 (5 bases). Looked up from germline, CDR1 is MDHEN and CDR2 is SYDVKM. The CDR3 has 16 residues. V dropped 6 bases and J dropped 0 bases, with 15 bases sitting between them. DNA of the CDR3: TGTGCCAGCAGCCCTCCTGACAGCTATAGCAATCAGCCCCAGCATTTT. Encoded protein: CASSPPDSYSNQPQHF.

This chain uses TRBV7-2 with TRBJ1-1, with 7 bases that match TRBD1. The germline CDR1 and CDR2 sequences are SGHTA and FQGNSA. Trimming removed 2 bases from V and 7 bases from J; junction bases left unmatched: 7. The CDR3 runs to 14 residues. CDR3 nucleotides: TGTGCCAGCAGCTTATGGGGGGACAGTTATGAAGCTTTCTTT. The encoded protein is CASSLWGDSYEAFF.

The chain has TRBV6-1 and TRBJ1-6; D may be TRBD1 (5 bases). Deletions cut 10 bases from V and 10 bases from J, with 17 bases between. Per the germline V gene, CDR1 is MNHNS and CDR2 is SASEGT. The CDR3 extends over 13 amino acids. The CDR3 nucleotides are TGTGCCACCCAGACGGTACAGGAGTCACCCCTCCACTTT. Translating it yields CATQTVQESPLHF.

V is TRBV6-1 and J is TRBJ1-4, with TRBD1 matching over 7 bases. CDR3 length equals 14 residues. Germline trimming cut 7 bases from V and 7 bases from J; bases unmatched to any gene: 9. In germline, CDR1 is MNHNS, CDR2 SASEGT. CDR3 in DNA: TGTGCCAGCAATTCCTTAGACAGGGTTGAAAAACTGTTTTTT. This gives the protein CASNSLDRVEKLFF.

This chain uses TRBV18 with TRBJ1-1; D uncertain. Looked up from germline, CDR1 is KGHSH and CDR2 is LQKENI. CDR3 length equals 14 residues. V was cut by 3 bases and J by 8 bases, with 16 bases left in between. CDR3 region: CASSPQTDVGEAFF. In nucleotides, the CDR3 is TGTGCCAGCTCACCCCAGACGGATGTGGGCGAAGCTTTCTTT.

CDR3 loop: CASSPGTAYGYTF. CDR3 nucleotide sequence: TGTGCCAGCTCACCCGGGACAGCTTATGGCTACACCTTC. The genes are TRBV18 and TRBJ1-2, with 7 bases matching TRBD1. Trimming at V came to 3 bases and at J to 5 bases, leaving 3 bases not matched to a gene. The CDR3 is 13 amino acids. Looked up from germline, CDR1 is KGHSH and CDR2 is LQKENI.

In the case of this clone: The same CDR3 can be traced to other DNA sequences in this sample. The chain employs TRBV11-2 and TRBJ2-3; D perhaps matches TRBD1 (6 bases). Germline CDR1 is SGHAT and CDR2 is FQNNGV. The length of the CDR3 is 12 residues. Trimming removed 6 bases from V and 9 bases from J, with 13 bases in between. CDR3 DNA sequence: TGTGCCAGCAGTCCCATAGGGGGAACGCAGTATTTT. Amino acid sequence: CASSPIGGTQYF.

V is TRBV5-3 and J is TRBJ2-2; 11 positions match TRBD1. TRBV5-3 is an ORF; its function is uncertain. This CDR3 is built from 21 residues. J was trimmed by 0 bases and V by 4 bases; bases with no gene match: 17. The CDR3 region has the DNA TGTGCCAGAAGCGGAAAGGACAGGGGGCGGCTAGCGGTCGCGAACACCGGGGAGCTGTTTTTT. Protein sequence: CARSGKDRGRLAVANTGELFF.

V is TRBV6-5 and J is TRBJ2-7; tentatively, D is TRBD1 (5 bases). The CDR3 covers 14 residues. Trimming took 5 bases from V and 0 from J, leaving 11 bases between them. Germline V gene lookup returns CDR1 MNHEY and CDR2 SVGAGI. Written as DNA, the CDR3 is TGTGCCAGCAGTCGAGACAGTAACTCCTACGAGCAGTACTTC. This gives the protein CASSRDSNSYEQYF.

The chain joins TRBV27 to TRBJ2-4, with 8 positions matching TRBD1. Looked up from germline, CDR1 is MNHEY and CDR2 is SMNVEV (reference sequence). V was clipped by 5 bases and J by 7 bases; unmatched bases: 4. The CDR3 contains 13 residues. The DNA for the CDR3 is TGTGCCAGCAGTGCCGACAGGGGCAACATTCAGTACTTC. Protein sequence: CASSADRGNIQYF.

The rearrangement uses TRBV11-2 and TRBJ1-3; 7 bases line up with TRBD1. This CDR3 is 14 amino acids long. Germline CDR1 is SGHAT and CDR2 is FQNNGV. V lost 1 base to trimming and J lost 5 bases; unmatched junction nucleotides: 2. The CDR3 nucleotides are TGTGCCAGCAGCTTAGCGGGACAGAGAAACACCATATATTTT. Translated: CASSLAGQRNTIYF.

This chain connects TRBV5-1 to TRBJ2-1; TRBD2 aligns across 7 bases. In germline, CDR1 is SGHRS, CDR2 YFSETQ. Losses at the gene ends were 4 bases for V and 2 bases for J; bases not matched to a gene: 6. This CDR3 comprises 15 residues. CDR3 sequence reads: CASSGEGNPYNEQFF. The CDR3 region has the DNA TGCGCCAGCAGCGGGGAGGGGAATCCCTACAATGAGCAGTTCTTC. The full variable domain, its missing parts supplied by reference TRBV5-1 and TRBJ2-1, is KAGVTQTPRYLIKTRGQQVTLSCSPISGHRSVSWYQQTPGQGLQFLFEYFSETQRNKGNFPGRFSGRQFSNSRSEMNVSTLELGDSALYLCASSGEGNPYNEQFFGPGTRLTVL.

Regarding this clone: Mismatch with germline at one junction end may stem from a read error. The CDR3 is CSSSLQGRTSGNTIYF. The CDR3 coding sequence is TGTTCCAGCAGCTTACAGGGCAGAACCTCTGGAAACACCATATATTTT. The V call is TRBV7-9, the J call TRBJ1-3; tentative D call: TRBD1 (6 bases). CDR3 size: 16 residues. Germline lookup yields CDR1 SEHNR and CDR2 FQNEAQ (reference sequence).

The genes are TRBV11-2 and TRBJ1-1, with 7 bases fitting TRBD1. This CDR3 spans 15 amino acids. Germline lookup yields CDR1 SGHAT and CDR2 FQNNGV. Trimming at V came to 0 bases and at J to 5 bases, leaving 6 bases not matched to a gene. CDR3 bases: TGTGCCAGCAGCTTAGATCAGGGGGTCTGGACTGAAGCTTTCTTT. Its protein is CASSLDQGVWTEAFF.

The table lists this clone with a count of one. This chain joins TRBV4-3 and TRBJ2-7; no firm D call. Looked up from germline, CDR1 is LGHNA and CDR2 is YSLEER. V gave up 0 bases and J gave up 9 bases, with 24 bases separating them. There are 17 residues in the CDR3. The CDR3: CASSQDQNKAYYGGQYF. The CDR3 nucleotides read TGCGCCAGCAGCCAAGATCAGAATAAGGCATACTACGGTGGGCAGTACTTC.

The rearrangement links TRBV7-8 to TRBJ2-1; 10 bases align to TRBD2. The ends lost 4 bases at V and 9 bases at J; junction bases unmatched: 18. This CDR3 is 18 amino acids long. Germline V gene sequence: CDR1 SGHVS, CDR2 FQNEAQ. CDR3 in amino acids: CASSWGTLGSGRAGEQFF. The DNA for the CDR3 is TGTGCCAGCAGCTGGGGAACCCTGGGGAGCGGGAGGGCAGGTGAGCAGTTCTTC.

The V and J genes are TRBV15 and TRBJ1-2, with 10 bases matching TRBD1. J was trimmed by 7 bases and V by 3 bases; bases with no gene match: 2. Looked up from germline, CDR1 is LNHNV and CDR2 is YYDKDF (reference sequence). The CDR3 is made up of 13 amino acids. CDR3 sequence (DNA): TGTGCCACCAGCAGGGGACAGGGGAGTGGCTACACCTTC. It codes for CATSRGQGSGYTF.

The chain couples TRBV10-3 to TRBJ2-5; TRBD2 aligns across 9 bases. CDR3 length equals 14 residues. The germline V gene encodes CDR1 ENHRY and CDR2 SYGVKD. Trimming at V came to 2 bases and at J to 3 bases, leaving 1 base not matched to a gene. The CDR3 DNA sequence: TGTGCCATCAGTGAGCGACTAGCGGAAGAGACCCAGTACTTC. Translating gives CAISERLAEETQYF.

In nucleotides, the CDR3 is TGCAGTGCTTCGTTGGGGGGAAGAGCTTTCTTT. Encoded protein: CSASLGGRAFF. The chain is built from TRBV20-1 and TRBJ1-1; D is possibly TRBD1 (5 bases). Germline assignment: CDR1 DFQATT and CDR2 SNEGSKA (reference sequence). This CDR3 contains 11 residues. V shed 5 bases and J shed 10 bases, with 14 bases lying between them.

V gene TRBV28 combines with J gene TRBJ2-7, with a weak D call TRBD2 (6 bases). Trimming stripped 6 bases from V and 0 bases from J, with 12 bases between. In germline, CDR1 is MDHEN, CDR2 SYDVKM. This CDR3 has 14 amino acids. The DNA of the CDR3 is TGTGCCAGCAGCCTTACTAGCCACTCCTACGAGCAGTACTTC. Translating it yields CASSLTSHSYEQYF.